These T cell receptor beta chains were read from a single sample in a study of cytomegalovirus exposure and HLA in healthy donors. TCRdb's copy holds only in-frame clones and misses some; the assay was immunoSEQ multiplex PCR. This sample carries over 100,000 clones, around 10% of them seen once, and the ten largest clones take 5.5% to 7.5%. Specimen: PBMCs. These receptors originate from a man aged 40-49 years in good health and CMV-seropositive. Both conserved end residues are trimmed from each CDR3.

>TRBV11-1
ASSLGLRQETQY
>TRBV9
ASSRQGAPSGNTIY
>TRBV2
ASKRPASGNNEQF
>TRBV5-6
ASSHDLQEQY
>TRBV12-5
ASGLTNMKKDYT
>TRBV10-2
ASSESAGAKETQY
>TRBV7-3
ASSLLAGVMETQY
>TRBV6-5
ASSYVGAVGETQY
>TRBV2
ASSVLLAGEETQY
>TRBV5-6
ASSTSGKETQY
>TRBV5-6
ASSKGGGLAGELF
>TRBV7-9
ASSLSPMGAAEQY
>TRBV6-5
ASSYTGSTYNEQF
>TRBV27
ASSPTGGYGYT
>TRBV7-3
ASRLSGGGAYNEQF
>TRBV30
AWRPPGNTDTQY
>TRBV6-5
ASSPGTENQETQY
>TRBV6-6
ASSYSSPGETQY
>TRBV2
ASRRDPSYNEQF
>TRBV11-2
ASSLVSIEAF
>TRBV29-1
SVETGFNQPQN
>TRBV5-1
ASSLGQGIDEQY
>TRBV27
ASSFTAPGPYEQY
>TRBV2
ASRGRTGEADTQY
>TRBV29-1
SVGDRVNYGYT
>TRBV10-3
ATARERGNTQY
>TRBV5-5
ASSTRGTTEAF
>TRBV5-5
ASSLDRGEEQY
>TRBV6-6
ASRTGSANEKLF
>TRBV29-1
SVVRTGVSTDTQY